This T cell receptor beta chain comes out of a study of cytomegalovirus exposure and HLA in healthy donors. Whole-study findings and limits: The study recorded 150 to 200 TCR beta chains that were cytomegalovirus-associated. Rare sequences made up most TCRs, while some public TCRs were found in many donors.

Of note for this clone: Its antigen is not known.

Produced via immunoSEQ multiplex PCR; TCRdb's table is partial and in-frame only. The profile covers approximately 120,000 clones, with approximately 94% appearing a single time and under 1.5% taken by the ten largest. The V gene's germline CDR1 is GTSNPN and CDR2 SVGIG (reference sequence). Trimming took 5 bases from V and 2 from J, leaving 15 bases between them. This CDR3 comprises 14 residues. Sequencing was performed on PBMCs. This sequence was found in a woman under 30 in good health and CMV-seronegative. The chain joins TRBV30 to TRBJ1-1, with TRBD1 as a possible D gene (6 bases). CDR3 residues: CAWGRGGFNTEAFF. DNA of the CDR3: TGTGCCTGGGGGAGAGGGGGTTTTAACACTGAAGCTTTCTTT. Complete variable domain (other parts from reference TRBV30 and TRBJ1-1): SQTIHQWPATLVQPVGSPLSLECTVEGTSNPNLYWYRQAAGRGLQLLFYSVGIGQISSEVPQNLSASRPQDRQFILSSKKLLLSDSGFYLCAWGRGGFNTEAFFGQGTRLTVV.